The T cell receptor beta chain under discussion was sequenced for a study of T-cell reconstitution after alpha-beta-depleted transplantation in children. It was with unique molecular identifiers that the TCRbeta library was prepared. From the PCR reads, TCRdb called clonotypes with MiXCR, one entry per CDR3 protein. The sample yields roughly 100,000 distinct CDR3 sequences, 8% to 9% seen once. In this sample, this clonotype turned up many times. The CDR3 is 13 amino acids. V lost 5 bases to trimming and J lost 4 bases; unmatched junction nucleotides: 6. Per the germline V gene, CDR1 is DFQATT and CDR2 is SNEGSKA (reference sequence).

Source: PBMCs from the stem cell graft donor, taken from the stem cell graft. This chain joins TRBV20-1 and TRBJ1-1, with 8 bases lining up with TRBD1. The origin of this receptor is a human donor who donated a stem cell graft to a child with congenital amegakaryocytic thrombocytopenia. CDR3 amino acids: CSAGDRGGTEAFF. The CDR3 coding sequence is TGCAGTGCTGGCGACAGGGGTGGCACTGAAGCTTTCTTT.